Listed here are 20 T cell receptor beta chains from one sample, sequenced in a study of blood T cell repertoires in COVID-19. Profiled with immunoSEQ multiplex PCR; TCRdb holds only in-frame clones, not every one. The sample records approximately 400,000 clones, about 89% being singletons. Sequencing was done on a sample of PBMCs or T cells enriched from blood (not recorded which). Receptors originate from a woman in her thirties or forties who had been exposed to COVID-19.

The chain is built from TRBV5-6 and TRBJ2-7; 9 bases agree with TRBD2. V lost 4 bases and J lost 5; bases outside the gene matches: 13. This CDR3 is built from 16 residues. From germline, CDR1 is SGHDT and CDR2 YYEEEE. CDR3 coding DNA: TGTGCCAGCAGCCGGTACACGAGCGGGGGGCGCAACGAGCAGTACTTC. Protein sequence: CASSRYTSGGRNEQYF.

This chain uses TRBV24-1 with TRBJ2-3; 8 bases fit TRBD2. CDR3 size: 13 residues. The ends lost 8 bases at V and 3 bases at J; junction bases unmatched: 3. The V gene's germline CDR1 is KGHDR and CDR2 SFDVKD. Here the CDR3 reads CATKERETDTQYF. Written as DNA, the CDR3 is TGTGCCACCAAGGAGCGGGAGACAGATACGCAGTATTTT.

The chain employs TRBV27 and TRBJ1-1; 11 bases are shared with TRBD1. CDR1 and CDR2 (germline): MNHEY, SMNVEV (reference sequence). The CDR3 spans 14 residues. V was pared by 3 bases and J by 8 bases, with 5 bases of the junction left unmatched. As DNA, the CDR3 is TGTGCCAGCAGTTTCGGGACAGGGGGGGCGGAAGCTTTCTTT. This encodes CASSFGTGGAEAFF.

V gene TRBV5-1 combines with J gene TRBJ1-1; TRBD1 agrees at 7 bases. CDR1 is SGHRS, CDR2 YFSETQ, per germline. This CDR3 contains 14 residues. J lost 3 bases, V lost 2 bases, and 4 bases had no gene match. This chain's CDR3 is CASSLEGAHTEAFF. The CDR3 DNA reads as TGCGCCAGCAGCTTAGAGGGGGCTCACACTGAAGCTTTCTTT.

The chain carries TRBV19 and TRBJ1-2; weak D call: TRBD1 (6 bases). The V gene lost 5 bases and the J gene lost 2 bases, with 21 bases spanning the gap. Germline V gives CDR1 LNHDA, CDR2 SQIVND (reference sequence). This CDR3 has 17 amino acids. In nucleotides, the CDR3 is TGTGCCAGTAGTCCCAAGAGCCGGCAGGGGTGGAACTATGGCTACACCTTC. It specifies CASSPKSRQGWNYGYTF.

The CDR3 region has the DNA TGTGCCAGCAGCGAGACCAGTCGGGGAACTGAAGCTTTCTTT. This gives the protein CASSETSRGTEAFF. The V gene is TRBV3-1 (or the pseudogene TRBV3-2), the J gene TRBJ1-1; D call uncertain. The CDR3 runs 14 residues. Germline V gene data show CDR1 as LGHDT and CDR2 as YNNKEL (reference sequence). Trimming removed 5 bases from V and 5 bases from J, with 15 bases in between.

The V call is TRBV29-1, the J call TRBJ1-1; D unclear. V lost 1 base to trimming and J lost 7 bases, with 16 bases between them. Germline V gene lookup returns CDR1 SQVTM and CDR2 ANQGSEA. CDR3 length equals 14 residues. Here the CDR3 reads CSVEVGGSLGEAFF. DNA of the CDR3: TGCAGCGTTGAAGTTGGAGGAAGCCTAGGTGAAGCTTTCTTT.

The chain combines TRBV2 with TRBJ1-2; maybe TRBD1 (5 bases). CDR1 and CDR2 (germline): SNHLY, FYNNEI. The germline V and J ends were trimmed by 4 bases and 4 bases, with 19 bases remaining between them. There are 16 residues in the CDR3. This chain's CDR3 is CASSGEYSGGAYGYTF. The CDR3 bases are TGTGCCAGCAGTGGGGAGTACTCGGGAGGGGCCTATGGCTACACCTTC.

This clone was counted a single time. The V and J genes are TRBV27 and TRBJ1-1; TRBD1 matches at 8 bases. Trimming cost V 6 bases and J 4 bases; bases outside gene matches: 4. This CDR3 has 13 amino acids. Germline CDR1 is MNHEY and CDR2 is SMNVEV (reference sequence). The CDR3 loop reads CASRNRGFTEAFF. The CDR3 DNA is TGTGCCAGCAGAAACAGGGGGTTCACTGAAGCTTTCTTT.

The V and J genes are TRBV5-1 and TRBJ1-2; 10 nucleotides line up with TRBD1. J was trimmed by 8 bases and V by 4 bases; bases with no gene match: 11. This CDR3 region has 15 residues. CDR1 and CDR2 (germline): SGHRS, YFSETQ. The CDR3 sequence: CASSLVTGGPGGYTF. The CDR3 bases are TGCGCCAGCAGCCTCGTGACAGGGGGCCCTGGGGGCTACACCTTC.

This clone was observed a handful of times. The rearrangement joins TRBV6-2 or TRBV6-3 to TRBJ2-7; TRBD2 matches at 13 bases. The CDR3 consists of 17 residues. Germline CDR1 MNHEY, CDR2 SVGEGT. V dropped 5 bases and J dropped 1; count of bases not matched to a gene: 8. The CDR3 region is CASSGRTSGRRSYEQYF. CDR3 coding DNA: TGTGCCAGCAGTGGACGGACTAGCGGGAGAAGGTCCTACGAGCAGTACTTC.

The chain joins TRBV3-1 (or the pseudogene TRBV3-2) to TRBJ1-2, with 7 bases identical to TRBD1. Per the germline V gene, CDR1 is LGHDT and CDR2 is YNNKEL (reference sequence). Losses at the gene ends were 0 bases for V and 4 bases for J; bases not matched to a gene: 5. The CDR3 spans 15 residues. CDR3 sequence reads: CASSQDPGTAYGYTF. DNA for the CDR3: TGTGCCAGCAGCCAAGATCCCGGGACAGCCTATGGCTACACCTTC.

The rearrangement uses TRBV3-1 (or the pseudogene TRBV3-2) and TRBJ2-3; tentatively, D is TRBD2 (6 bases). Germline CDR1 reads LGHDT; CDR2 reads YNNKEL (reference sequence). Between the trimmed V and J ends, which lost 4 bases and 6 bases, there was a span of 17 bases. The CDR3 is 15 amino acids. The CDR3 region has the DNA TGTGCCAGCAGCCCCGGGACTCCGGGGATCGATACGCAGTATTTT. This codes for CASSPGTPGIDTQYF.

Only one count was recorded for this clone. The genes are TRBV6-5 and TRBJ2-1; possibly TRBD2 for D (6 bases). CDR1 MNHEY and CDR2 SVGAGI come from the germline V gene. The CDR3 runs 15 residues. V lost 6 bases, J lost 8 bases, and 20 bases lay in between. The CDR3 bases are TGTGCCAGCAGGGCCCGAGGGGCGGGGCGCTATGAGCAGTTCTTC. Its protein is CASRARGAGRYEQFF.

The rearrangement uses TRBV30 and TRBJ1-2; D uncertain. There are 14 residues in the CDR3. Trimming took off 0 bases at V and 0 bases at J, with 8 bases between the two ends. Germline V gene sequence: CDR1 GTSNPN, CDR2 SVGIG (reference sequence). CDR3 in DNA: TGTGCCTGGAGTGTATCGGTTGCTAACTATGGCTACACCTTC. Protein product: CAWSVSVANYGYTF. Full variable domain (outside the CDR3, taken from reference TRBV30 and TRBJ1-2): SQTIHQWPATLVQPVGSPLSLECTVEGTSNPNLYWYRQAAGRGLQLLFYSVGIGQISSEVPQNLSASRPQDRQFILSSKKLLLSDSGFYLCAWSVSVANYGYTFGSGTRLTVV.

The chain combines TRBV7-6 with TRBJ1-1; tentative D call: TRBD1 (6 bases). Germline CDR1 SGHVS, CDR2 FNYEAQ. This CDR3 is built from 15 residues. V was cut by 2 bases and J by 2 bases, with 12 bases left in between. The CDR3 here is CASSLTRGGNTEAFF. The CDR3 DNA sequence: TGTGCCAGCAGCTTAACCAGGGGCGGAAACACTGAAGCTTTCTTT.

The chain has TRBV7-9 and TRBJ1-1, with D possibly matching TRBD1 (5 bases). The ends were cut back, 0 bases at V and 1 base at J, with 9 bases in the middle. CDR3 length: 15 amino acids. Germline V lookup: CDR1 SEHNR, CDR2 FQNEAQ (reference sequence). The CDR3 DNA sequence: TGTGCCAGCAGCTTAGCCGGGGGGACGAACACTGAAGCTTTCTTT. It is translated as CASSLAGGTNTEAFF.

The CDR3 is CASLWDSRNTIYF. The CDR3 DNA reads as TGTGCCAGCCTTTGGGACAGTCGAAACACCATATATTTT. The chain has TRBV6-5 and TRBJ1-3; TRBD1 matches 7 bases. Trimming cost V 8 bases and J 5 bases; bases outside gene matches: 6. The CDR3 runs 13 residues. The germline CDR1 and CDR2 sequences are MNHEY and SVGAGI.

This clone was found once. V usage is TRBV7-6 and J usage is TRBJ1-5, with TRBD1 matching over 7 bases. J was trimmed by 7 bases and V by 0 bases; bases with no gene match: 6. Per the germline V gene, CDR1 is SGHVS and CDR2 is FNYEAQ. CDR3 size: 15 residues. The CDR3 loop reads CASSLAGGGVQPQHF. CDR3 nucleotide sequence: TGTGCCAGCAGCTTAGCTGGAGGGGGCGTGCAGCCCCAGCATTTT. The complete variable domain, with remaining parts taken from reference TRBV7-6 and TRBJ1-5, reads GAGVSQSPRYKVTKRGQDVALRCDPISGHVSLYWYRQALGQGPEFLTYFNYEAQQDKSGLPNDRFSAERPEGSISTLTIQRTEQRDSAMYRCASSLAGGGVQPQHFGDGTRLSIL.

The chain links TRBV5-1 to TRBJ2-7; D call uncertain. Trimming took off 0 bases at V and 4 bases at J, with 8 bases between the two ends. The germline gives CDR1 SGHRS, CDR2 YFSETQ. The CDR3 extends over 13 amino acids. The CDR3, as DNA: TGCGCCAGCAGCTTGGGACAAGAGTACGAGCAGTACTTC. Protein sequence: CASSLGQEYEQYF.